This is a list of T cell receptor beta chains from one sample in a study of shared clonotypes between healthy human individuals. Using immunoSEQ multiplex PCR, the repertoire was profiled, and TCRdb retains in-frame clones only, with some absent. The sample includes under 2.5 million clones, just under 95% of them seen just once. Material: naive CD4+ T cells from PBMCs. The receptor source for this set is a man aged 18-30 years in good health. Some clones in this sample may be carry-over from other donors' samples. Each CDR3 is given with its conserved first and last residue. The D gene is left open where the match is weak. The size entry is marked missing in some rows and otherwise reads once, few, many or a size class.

CDR3aa: CASSYSGAGRYNEQFF
CDR3nt: TGTGCCAGCAGTTACTCGGGAGCGGGACGCTACAATGAGCAGTTCTTC
abundance: -
d_gene: TRBD2
j_gene: TRBJ2-1
v_gene: TRBV6-5

CDR3aa: CASNRDRITDTQYF
CDR3nt: TGTGCCAGCAATAGGGACAGAATCACAGATACGCAGTATTTT
abundance: -
d_gene: TRBD1
j_gene: TRBJ2-3
v_gene: TRBV2

CDR3aa: CASSLDRVNTEAFF
CDR3nt: TGTGCCAGCAGTTTGGACAGGGTGAACACTGAAGCTTTCTTT
abundance: few
d_gene: TRBD1
j_gene: TRBJ1-1
v_gene: TRBV6-5

CDR3aa: CASSPPGGKDTEAFF
CDR3nt: TGTGCCAGCTCACCACCGGGGGGAAAGGACACTGAAGCTTTCTTT
abundance: -
d_gene: -
j_gene: TRBJ1-1
v_gene: TRBV18

CDR3aa: CASGGQSTDTQYF
CDR3nt: TGCGCCAGCGGGGGCCAGTCCACAGATACGCAGTATTTT
abundance: -
d_gene: -
j_gene: TRBJ2-3
v_gene: TRBV5-1

CDR3aa: CASRLDGAAGAHNEQFF
CDR3nt: TGTGCCAGCAGGCTAGACGGGGCAGCGGGGGCACACAATGAGCAGTTCTTC
abundance: -
d_gene: TRBD2
j_gene: TRBJ2-1
v_gene: TRBV11-2

CDR3aa: CASSIEGRLIGYTF
CDR3nt: TGTGCCAGTAGTATAGAAGGCCGGCTGATTGGCTACACCTTC
abundance: -
d_gene: -
j_gene: TRBJ1-2
v_gene: TRBV19

CDR3aa: CASTLSGAQETQYF
CDR3nt: TGTGCCAGCACCCTCTCCGGGGCACAAGAGACCCAGTACTTC
abundance: -
d_gene: -
j_gene: TRBJ2-5
v_gene: TRBV7-9

CDR3aa: CASSPGPTEKLFF
CDR3nt: TGTGCCAGCAGCCCTGGGCCTACTGAAAAACTGTTTTTT
abundance: -
d_gene: -
j_gene: TRBJ1-4
v_gene: TRBV7-8

CDR3aa: CASSLVWGSGNEQYF
CDR3nt: TGTGCCAGCAGCTTAGTCTGGGGGAGCGGGAACGAGCAGTACTTC
abundance: -
d_gene: TRBD2
j_gene: TRBJ2-7
v_gene: TRBV7-8

CDR3aa: CASSPTVARGANVLTF
CDR3nt: TGTGCCAGTAGTCCGACGGTAGCGCGGGGGGCCAACGTCCTGACTTTC
abundance: -
d_gene: -
j_gene: TRBJ2-6
v_gene: TRBV19

CDR3aa: CASSQSSRAPGRATEAFF
CDR3nt: TGTGCCAGCAGCCAGTCTAGCAGGGCCCCTGGAAGGGCCACTGAAGCTTTCTTT
abundance: -
d_gene: -
j_gene: TRBJ1-1
v_gene: TRBV4-2

CDR3aa: CASSLLAGGYEQYF
CDR3nt: TGTGCCAGCAGTTTATTGGCAGGGGGCTACGAGCAGTACTTC
abundance: -
d_gene: TRBD1
j_gene: TRBJ2-7
v_gene: TRBV27

CDR3aa: CASRTAGGVAYEQYF
CDR3nt: TGTGCCAGCAGAACTGCGGGAGGGGTGGCCTACGAGCAGTACTTC
abundance: -
d_gene: TRBD2
j_gene: TRBJ2-7
v_gene: TRBV28

CDR3aa: CASAGQGTYEQYF
CDR3nt: TGTGCCAGCGCGGGACAGGGGACCTACGAGCAGTACTTC
abundance: -
d_gene: TRBD1
j_gene: TRBJ2-7
v_gene: TRBV2

CDR3aa: CASSHGLKGTTKNIQYF
CDR3nt: TGCGCCAGCAGCCATGGACTGAAGGGGACGACCAAAAACATTCAGTACTTC
abundance: -
d_gene: -
j_gene: TRBJ2-4
v_gene: TRBV5-1

CDR3aa: CASSDDGTRTYNEQFF
CDR3nt: TGTGCCAGCAGCGACGACGGGACTCGTACCTACAATGAGCAGTTCTTC
abundance: -
d_gene: -
j_gene: TRBJ2-1
v_gene: TRBV9

CDR3aa: CASSQAGAFPRNYGYTF
CDR3nt: TGCGCCAGCAGCCAAGCGGGTGCCTTTCCGAGGAACTATGGCTACACCTTC
abundance: -
d_gene: -
j_gene: TRBJ1-2
v_gene: TRBV4-1

CDR3aa: CASRMMNTGELFF
CDR3nt: TGTGCCAGCAGAATGATGAACACCGGGGAGCTGTTTTTT
abundance: -
d_gene: -
j_gene: TRBJ2-2
v_gene: TRBV6-1

CDR3aa: CAWSLGVSGNTIYF
CDR3nt: TGTGCCTGGAGTTTAGGGGTCTCTGGAAACACCATATATTTT
abundance: -
d_gene: -
j_gene: TRBJ1-3
v_gene: TRBV30

CDR3aa: CASSPQAGNTGELFF
CDR3nt: TGTGCCAGCAGCCCCCAGGCGGGGAACACCGGGGAGCTGTTTTTT
abundance: once
d_gene: -
j_gene: TRBJ2-2
v_gene: TRBV7-3

CDR3aa: CASSLGAGTGWSEQYF
CDR3nt: TGTGCCAGCAGCTTAGGGGCCGGGACAGGGTGGTCCGAGCAGTACTTC
abundance: -
d_gene: TRBD1
j_gene: TRBJ2-7
v_gene: TRBV7-9

CDR3aa: CASSEQGVSYNEQFF
CDR3nt: TGTGCCAGCAGTGAGCAGGGGGTCTCCTACAATGAGCAGTTCTTC
abundance: -
d_gene: TRBD1
j_gene: TRBJ2-1
v_gene: TRBV6-1

CDR3aa: CASSQGRGTVLYGYTF
CDR3nt: TGTGCCAGCAGTCAAGGTCGGGGGACAGTCCTTTATGGCTACACCTTC
abundance: -
d_gene: TRBD1
j_gene: TRBJ1-2
v_gene: TRBV6-6

CDR3aa: CASSLGDRGNQPQHF
CDR3nt: TGTGCCAGCAGCTTAGGGGACAGGGGAAATCAGCCCCAGCATTTT
abundance: -
d_gene: TRBD1
j_gene: TRBJ1-5
v_gene: TRBV7-9

CDR3aa: CASTDRVQPQHF
CDR3nt: TGTGCCAGCACAGACAGGGTACAGCCCCAGCATTTT
abundance: -
d_gene: TRBD1
j_gene: TRBJ1-5
v_gene: TRBV28

CDR3aa: CAISVPMNQTRTRGLTF
CDR3nt: TGTGCCATCAGTGTTCCGATGAACCAAACAAGAACGCGGGGCCTGACTTTC
abundance: -
d_gene: -
j_gene: TRBJ2-6
v_gene: TRBV10-3

CDR3aa: CASSPPGTGVSAIYF
CDR3nt: TGTGCCAGCAGCCCGCCCGGGACAGGGGTTTCGGCCATATATTTT
abundance: -
d_gene: TRBD1
j_gene: TRBJ1-3
v_gene: TRBV9

CDR3aa: CATSRSILSAYSNQPQHF
CDR3nt: TGTGCCACCAGCAGGTCGATTCTATCAGCCTACTCCAATCAGCCCCAGCATTTT
abundance: -
d_gene: -
j_gene: TRBJ1-5
v_gene: TRBV15

CDR3aa: CASSYSRGRTEAFF
CDR3nt: TGTGCCAGCAGTTACTCCAGGGGAAGGACTGAAGCTTTCTTT
abundance: -
d_gene: -
j_gene: TRBJ1-1
v_gene: TRBV6-5

CDR3aa: CASQYAGINYGYTF
CDR3nt: TGTGCCAGCCAGTACGCGGGGATCAACTATGGCTACACCTTC
abundance: -
d_gene: -
j_gene: TRBJ1-2
v_gene: TRBV7-2

CDR3aa: CASSEALTRDTDTQYF
CDR3nt: TGTGCCAGCAGTGAAGCGCTTACTAGAGACACAGATACGCAGTATTTT
abundance: -
d_gene: -
j_gene: TRBJ2-3
v_gene: TRBV6-1

CDR3aa: CASSSTRFTSYNEQFF
CDR3nt: TGTGCCAGCAGCTCTACTAGATTCACCTCCTACAATGAGCAGTTCTTC
abundance: -
d_gene: -
j_gene: TRBJ2-1
v_gene: TRBV11-2

CDR3aa: CSVVVSTNGQFF
CDR3nt: TGCAGCGTGGTGGTATCTACCAATGGGCAGTTCTTC
abundance: -
d_gene: -
j_gene: TRBJ2-1
v_gene: TRBV29-1

CDR3aa: CASRHAAGGFKNTEAFF
CDR3nt: TGTGCCAGCAGACATGCGGCAGGGGGCTTTAAGAACACTGAAGCTTTCTTT
abundance: -
d_gene: TRBD1
j_gene: TRBJ1-1
v_gene: TRBV7-9

CDR3aa: CAISERGGLSSYEQYF
CDR3nt: TGTGCCATCAGTGAGCGCGGGGGCCTCAGCTCCTACGAGCAGTACTTC
abundance: -
d_gene: -
j_gene: TRBJ2-7
v_gene: TRBV10-3

CDR3aa: CASSLDRGTDTQYF
CDR3nt: TGTGCCAGCAGCTTAGACCGGGGCACAGATACGCAGTATTTT
abundance: -
d_gene: -
j_gene: TRBJ2-3
v_gene: TRBV11-2

CDR3aa: CASSPVSRDSYEQYF
CDR3nt: TGTGCCAGCTCACCTGTCAGCAGGGACTCCTACGAGCAGTACTTC
abundance: once
d_gene: -
j_gene: TRBJ2-7
v_gene: TRBV18

CDR3aa: CASSLTGLFSGANVLTF
CDR3nt: TGTGCCAGCAGCTTAACCGGACTGTTCTCTGGGGCCAACGTCCTGACTTTC
abundance: -
d_gene: -
j_gene: TRBJ2-6
v_gene: TRBV7-3

CDR3aa: CASSPDPGRPSEQYF
CDR3nt: TGTGCCAGCAGTCCCGACCCGGGACGCCCCAGCGAGCAGTACTTC
abundance: -
d_gene: -
j_gene: TRBJ2-7
v_gene: TRBV27

CDR3aa: CASSFFRGSGNTIYF
CDR3nt: TGTGCCAGCAGTTTCTTCAGGGGGTCCGGAAACACCATATATTTT
abundance: -
d_gene: TRBD1
j_gene: TRBJ1-3
v_gene: TRBV27

CDR3aa: CASSFGGADTQYF
CDR3nt: TGTGCCAGCAGCTTCGGTGGGGCAGATACGCAGTATTTT
abundance: -
d_gene: -
j_gene: TRBJ2-3
v_gene: TRBV5-6

CDR3aa: CAGSFTGVSNQPQHF
CDR3nt: TGCGCCGGCAGCTTCACAGGGGTTAGCAATCAGCCCCAGCATTTT
abundance: -
d_gene: TRBD1
j_gene: TRBJ1-5
v_gene: TRBV5-1

CDR3aa: CASSLRGRAYEQYF
CDR3nt: TGTGCCAGCAGTTTACGCGGGAGAGCCTACGAGCAGTACTTC
abundance: -
d_gene: TRBD2
j_gene: TRBJ2-7
v_gene: TRBV27

CDR3aa: CASNVGQGAGGAFF
CDR3nt: TGTGCCAGCAATGTGGGGCAGGGGGCCGGTGGAGCTTTCTTT
abundance: few
d_gene: TRBD1
j_gene: TRBJ1-1
v_gene: TRBV27

CDR3aa: CASSIDSRRVNSQYF
CDR3nt: TGTGCCAGTAGTATAGATTCCCGCAGGGTAAACTCGCAGTACTTC
abundance: -
d_gene: -
j_gene: TRBJ2-7
v_gene: TRBV19

CDR3aa: CASSPGLAGFLARGSYEQYF
CDR3nt: TGTGCCAGCAGTCCGGGACTAGCGGGATTCTTGGCCAGGGGTTCCTACGAGCAGTACTTC
abundance: -
d_gene: TRBD2
j_gene: TRBJ2-7
v_gene: TRBV27

CDR3aa: CATGTSGFSYNEQFF
CDR3nt: TGTGCCACAGGGACTAGCGGGTTCTCCTACAATGAGCAGTTCTTC
abundance: -
d_gene: TRBD2
j_gene: TRBJ2-1
v_gene: TRBV10-3

CDR3aa: CASSSYRDRGTNEKLFF
CDR3nt: TGTGCCAGCAGCTCGTACCGGGACAGGGGTACTAATGAAAAACTGTTTTTT
abundance: -
d_gene: TRBD1
j_gene: TRBJ1-4
v_gene: TRBV5-4

CDR3aa: CASSPPGGSYNEQFF
CDR3nt: TGTGCCAGCAGCCCCCCGGGCGGCTCCTACAATGAGCAGTTCTTC
abundance: -
d_gene: -
j_gene: TRBJ2-1
v_gene: TRBV7-3

CDR3aa: CASTKGGAGQPQHF
CDR3nt: TGTGCCAGCACGAAGGGGGGGGCAGGTCAGCCCCAGCATTTT
abundance: -
d_gene: -
j_gene: TRBJ1-5
v_gene: TRBV28

CDR3aa: CASSRGRLNTEAFF
CDR3nt: TGTGCCAGCAGCCGGGGACGTCTTAACACTGAAGCTTTCTTT
abundance: few
d_gene: -
j_gene: TRBJ1-1
v_gene: TRBV6-5

CDR3aa: CASSGDRASYEQYF
CDR3nt: TGTGCCAGCAGCGGGGACAGGGCATCCTACGAGCAGTACTTC
abundance: -
d_gene: TRBD1
j_gene: TRBJ2-7
v_gene: TRBV6-1

CDR3aa: CASRVADTQYF
CDR3nt: TGTGCCAGCCGGGTGGCCGATACGCAGTATTTT
abundance: -
d_gene: -
j_gene: TRBJ2-3
v_gene: TRBV25-1

CDR3aa: CASSLLAGAADNEQFF
CDR3nt: TGTGCCAGCAGTTTACTAGCGGGAGCCGCTGACAATGAGCAGTTCTTC
abundance: -
d_gene: TRBD2
j_gene: TRBJ2-1
v_gene: TRBV27

CDR3aa: CASSGTGGEAFF
CDR3nt: TGTGCCAGCAGCGGGACAGGGGGTGAAGCTTTCTTT
abundance: few
d_gene: TRBD1
j_gene: TRBJ1-1
v_gene: TRBV9

CDR3aa: CASSREAAGELFF
CDR3nt: TGTGCCAGCAGTCGGGAAGCGGCCGGGGAGCTGTTTTTT
abundance: few
d_gene: -
j_gene: TRBJ2-2
v_gene: TRBV7-9

CDR3aa: CASSWGSAGEKLFF
CDR3nt: TGTGCCAGCAGCTGGGGCTCGGCGGGAGAAAAACTGTTTTTT
abundance: -
d_gene: -
j_gene: TRBJ1-4
v_gene: TRBV5-6

CDR3aa: CASTKGSNTGELFF
CDR3nt: TGTGCCAGCACAAAGGGTTCGAACACCGGGGAGCTGTTTTTT
abundance: -
d_gene: -
j_gene: TRBJ2-2
v_gene: TRBV28